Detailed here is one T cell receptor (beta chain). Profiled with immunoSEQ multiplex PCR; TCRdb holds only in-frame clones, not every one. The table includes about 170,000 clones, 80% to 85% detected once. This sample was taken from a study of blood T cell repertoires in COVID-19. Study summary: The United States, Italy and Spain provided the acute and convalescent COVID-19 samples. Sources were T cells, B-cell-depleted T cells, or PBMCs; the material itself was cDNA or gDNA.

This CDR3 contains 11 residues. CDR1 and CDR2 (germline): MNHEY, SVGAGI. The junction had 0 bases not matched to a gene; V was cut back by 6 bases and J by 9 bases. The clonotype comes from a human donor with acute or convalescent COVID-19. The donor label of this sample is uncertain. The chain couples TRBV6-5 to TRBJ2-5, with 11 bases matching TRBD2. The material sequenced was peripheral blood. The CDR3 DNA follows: TGTGCCAGCAGACTAGCGGGAGCCCAGTACTTC. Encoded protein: CASRLAGAQYF.